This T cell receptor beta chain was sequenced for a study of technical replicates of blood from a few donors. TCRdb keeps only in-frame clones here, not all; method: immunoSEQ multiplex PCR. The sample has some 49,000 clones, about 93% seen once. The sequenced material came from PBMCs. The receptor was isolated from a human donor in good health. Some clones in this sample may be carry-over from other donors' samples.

The CDR3 nucleotides are TGCGCCAGCAGCCAAATGAAGGGGCAGTACGGGGAGCTGTTTTTT. Translating gives CASSQMKGQYGELFF. The chain links TRBV4-3 to TRBJ2-2, with D maybe TRBD1 (5 bases). Germline lookup yields CDR1 LGHNA and CDR2 YSLEER. CDR3 length equals 15 residues. V was shortened by 2 bases and J by 7 bases, with 14 bases between the two germline ends.